These 11 T cell receptor beta chains originate from one sample sequenced in a study of CD8 T cells in Susac syndrome. RNA was extracted with the RNeasy kit, and a quantity of roughly 0.5 to 1 ug was reverse transcribed using random hexamers. TCRdb itself ran the immunoSEQ multiplex PCR reads through MiXCR, one entry per CDR3 protein. The profile shows 110,000 or so distinct CDR3 sequences, about 95% of them singletons. Sequencing was performed on CD4+ T cells from PBMCs. These TCRs come from a human donor in good health.

This sequence joins TRBV3-1 and TRBJ2-7, with D maybe TRBD2 (5 bases). Trimming left V 1 base short and J 0 bases short, with 10 bases between. Germline CDR1 LGHDT, CDR2 YNNKEL (reference sequence). This CDR3 region has 15 residues. This CDR3 is CASSQGSGPSYEQYF. The CDR3 DNA is TGTGCCAGCAGCCAAGGAAGCGGACCCTCCTACGAGCAGTACTTC.

The V call is TRBV30, the J call TRBJ1-5, with 8 nucleotides matching TRBD1. Per the germline V gene, CDR1 is GTSNPN and CDR2 is SVGIG (reference sequence). Trimming cost V 0 bases and J 0 bases; bases outside gene matches: 10. The length of the CDR3 is 18 residues. CDR3 nucleotide sequence: TGTGCCTGGAGTGTCTCGTGGGACAGGAGCTTTAGCAATCAGCCCCAGCATTTT. As protein: CAWSVSWDRSFSNQPQHF.

The chain combines TRBV6-2 or TRBV6-3 with TRBJ2-7; D call uncertain. V shed 2 bases and J shed 4 bases, with 9 bases lying between them. CDR3 length equals 13 residues. Germline V gene data show CDR1 as MNHEY and CDR2 as SVGEGT. CDR3 region: CASSYILLYEQYF. In DNA form, the CDR3 reads TGTGCCAGCAGTTACATTCTATTATACGAGCAGTACTTC.

The J gene is TRBJ2-7, the V gene TRBV12-3 or TRBV12-4, with TRBD1 as a possible D gene (5 bases). The CDR3 extends over 14 amino acids. V was pared by 7 bases and J by 0 bases, with 13 bases between. CDR3 residues: CASTRDRSSYEQYF. The CDR3 coding sequence is TGTGCCAGCACCAGAGACAGAAGCTCCTACGAGCAGTACTTC.

V usage is TRBV5-1 and J usage is TRBJ1-1; 11 nucleotides agree with TRBD1. CDR3 length: 15 residues. The germline gives CDR1 SGHRS, CDR2 YFSETQ. The V gene end was trimmed by 4 bases and the J gene end by 1 base; junction bases not matched to a gene: 3. CDR3 in amino acids: CASSGGQGANTEAFF. The CDR3 DNA reads as TGCGCCAGCAGCGGAGGACAGGGGGCGAACACTGAAGCTTTCTTT. Filled out from reference TRBV5-1 and TRBJ1-1, the complete variable domain reads KAGVTQTPRYLIKTRGQQVTLSCSPISGHRSVSWYQQTPGQGLQFLFEYFSETQRNKGNFPGRFSGRQFSNSRSEMNVSTLELGDSALYLCASSGGQGANTEAFFGQGTRLTVV.

The genes are TRBV27 and TRBJ2-7; no reliable D call. The V gene lost 4 bases and the J gene lost 3 bases, with 22 bases spanning the gap. The CDR3 runs 17 residues. Per the germline V gene, CDR1 is MNHEY and CDR2 is SMNVEV (reference sequence). CDR3 loop: CASSWFQERVPSYEQYF. The CDR3 DNA reads as TGTGCCAGCAGTTGGTTTCAGGAGCGCGTCCCAAGCTACGAGCAGTACTTC.

The V and J genes are TRBV27 and TRBJ2-7; 11 positions match TRBD2. The junction had 3 bases not matched to a gene; V was cut back by 4 bases and J by 1 base. This CDR3 contains 15 residues. The V gene's germline CDR1 is MNHEY and CDR2 SMNVEV (reference sequence). The CDR3 sequence: CASSSTSGGSYEQYF. Written as DNA, the CDR3 is TGTGCCAGCAGTTCAACTAGCGGGGGTTCCTACGAGCAGTACTTC.

The rearrangement uses TRBV29-1 and TRBJ2-7; 10 positions agree with TRBD2. V trimming: 6 bases; J trimming: 7 bases; junction bases outside the gene matches: 6. The CDR3 is made up of 12 amino acids. Germline values: CDR1 SQVTM, CDR2 ANQGSEA. The CDR3 loop is CSVFGLAEEQYF. The CDR3 nucleotides read TGCAGCGTCTTCGGACTAGCGGAAGAGCAGTACTTC.

V usage is TRBV5-4 and J usage is TRBJ2-2; 7 nucleotides align to TRBD2. The J segment lost 1 base and the V segment lost 4 bases, leaving 4 bases of the junction unmatched. Germline CDR1 and CDR2: SGHNT and YYREEE (reference sequence). The CDR3 contains 15 residues. The CDR3 protein is CASSAGGRNTGELFF. The DNA of the CDR3 is TGTGCCAGCAGCGCCGGCGGGAGGAACACCGGGGAGCTGTTTTTT.

The chain combines TRBV2 with TRBJ1-1; 7 bases are shared with TRBD1. Unmatched junction bases numbered 7, after V lost 6 bases and J lost 0 bases. CDR3 size: 15 residues. Germline values: CDR1 SNHLY, CDR2 FYNNEI. The CDR3 reads CASRRRGEMNTEAFF. The CDR3 region has the DNA TGTGCCAGCAGGCGCAGGGGGGAAATGAACACTGAAGCTTTCTTT.

This clonotype occurred once. The V call is TRBV2, the J call TRBJ2-7, with D tentatively TRBD1 or TRBD2 (6 bases each). V shed 5 bases and J shed 2 bases, with 13 bases lying between them. Germline CDR1 is SNHLY and CDR2 is FYNNEI. The CDR3 loop spans 14 amino acids. CDR3 residues: CASSYAGHTYEQYF. The DNA for the CDR3 is TGTGCCAGCAGTTACGCGGGACATACCTACGAGCAGTACTTC.